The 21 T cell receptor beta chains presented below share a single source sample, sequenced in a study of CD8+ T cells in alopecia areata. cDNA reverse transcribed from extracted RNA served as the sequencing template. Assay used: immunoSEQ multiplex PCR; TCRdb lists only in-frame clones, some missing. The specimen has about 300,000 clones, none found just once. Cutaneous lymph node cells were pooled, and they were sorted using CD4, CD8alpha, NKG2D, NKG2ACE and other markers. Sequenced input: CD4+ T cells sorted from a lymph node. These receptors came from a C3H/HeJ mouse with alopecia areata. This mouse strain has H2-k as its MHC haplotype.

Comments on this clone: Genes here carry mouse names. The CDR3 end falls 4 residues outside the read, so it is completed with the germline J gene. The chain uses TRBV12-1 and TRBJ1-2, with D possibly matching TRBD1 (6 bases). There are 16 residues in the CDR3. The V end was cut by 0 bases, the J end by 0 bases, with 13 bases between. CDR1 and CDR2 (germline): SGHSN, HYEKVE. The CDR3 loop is CASSLTPGTPNSDYTF. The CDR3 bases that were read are TGTGCCAGCTCTCTCACCCCCGGGACACCAAACTCC.

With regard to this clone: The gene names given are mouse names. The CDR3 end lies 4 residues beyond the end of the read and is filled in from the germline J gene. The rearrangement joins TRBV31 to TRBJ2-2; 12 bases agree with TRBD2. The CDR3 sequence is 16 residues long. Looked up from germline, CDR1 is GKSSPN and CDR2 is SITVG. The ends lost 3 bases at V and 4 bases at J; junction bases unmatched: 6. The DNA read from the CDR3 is TGTGCCTGGAGCCCCGGGACTGGGGGGTTCACCGGG. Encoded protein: CAWSPGTGGFTG. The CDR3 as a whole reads CAWSPGTGGFTGQLYF.

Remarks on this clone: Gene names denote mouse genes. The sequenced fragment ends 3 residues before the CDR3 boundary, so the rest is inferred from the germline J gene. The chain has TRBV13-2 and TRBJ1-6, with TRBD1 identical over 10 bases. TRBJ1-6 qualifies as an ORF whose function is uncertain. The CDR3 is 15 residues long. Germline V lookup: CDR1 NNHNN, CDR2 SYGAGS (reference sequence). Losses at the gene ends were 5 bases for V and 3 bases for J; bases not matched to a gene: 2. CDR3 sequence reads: CASGGTGDYNSPLYF. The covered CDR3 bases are TGTGCCAGCGGGGGGACAGGGGACTATAATTCGCCC.

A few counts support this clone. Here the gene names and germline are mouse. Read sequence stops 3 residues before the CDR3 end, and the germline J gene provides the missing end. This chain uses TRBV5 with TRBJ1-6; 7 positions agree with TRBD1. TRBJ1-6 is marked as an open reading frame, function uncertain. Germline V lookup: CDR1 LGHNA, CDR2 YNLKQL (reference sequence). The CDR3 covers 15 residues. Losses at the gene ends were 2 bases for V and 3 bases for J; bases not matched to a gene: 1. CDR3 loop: CASSQTGVYNSPLYF. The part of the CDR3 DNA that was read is TGTGCCAGCAGCCAAACAGGGGTCTATAATTCGCCC.

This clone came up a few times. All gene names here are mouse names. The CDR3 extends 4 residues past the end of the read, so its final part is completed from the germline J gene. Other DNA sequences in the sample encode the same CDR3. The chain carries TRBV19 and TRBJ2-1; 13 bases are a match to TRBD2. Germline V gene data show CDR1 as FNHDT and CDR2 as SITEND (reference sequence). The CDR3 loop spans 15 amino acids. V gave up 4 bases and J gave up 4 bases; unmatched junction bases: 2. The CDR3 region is CASSRDWGGYAEQFF. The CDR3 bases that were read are TGTGCCAGCAGTCGGGACTGGGGGGGTTATGCT. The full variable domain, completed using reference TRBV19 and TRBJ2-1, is GGIITQTPKFLIGQEGQKLTLKCQQNFNHDTMYWYRQDSGKGLRLIYYSITENDLQKGDLSEGYDASREKKSSFSLTVTSAQKNEMAVFLCASSRDWGGYAEQFFGPGTRLTVL.

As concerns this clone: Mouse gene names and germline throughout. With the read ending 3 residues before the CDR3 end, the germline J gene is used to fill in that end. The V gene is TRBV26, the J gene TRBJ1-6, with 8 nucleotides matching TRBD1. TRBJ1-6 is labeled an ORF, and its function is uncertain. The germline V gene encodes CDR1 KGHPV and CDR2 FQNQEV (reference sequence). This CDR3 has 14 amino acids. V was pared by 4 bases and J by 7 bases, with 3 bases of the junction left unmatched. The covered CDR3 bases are TGTGCCAGCAGTCCCGGACAGGGAAATTCGCCC. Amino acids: CASSPGQGNSP. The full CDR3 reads CASSPGQGNSPLYF.

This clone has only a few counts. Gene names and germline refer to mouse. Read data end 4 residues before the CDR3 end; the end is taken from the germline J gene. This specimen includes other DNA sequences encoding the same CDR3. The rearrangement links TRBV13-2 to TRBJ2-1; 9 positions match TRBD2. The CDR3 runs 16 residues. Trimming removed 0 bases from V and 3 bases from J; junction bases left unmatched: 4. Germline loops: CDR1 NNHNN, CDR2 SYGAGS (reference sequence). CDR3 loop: CASGDAGTGSYAEQFF. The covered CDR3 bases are TGTGCCAGCGGTGATGCTGGGACTGGGTCCTATGCT.

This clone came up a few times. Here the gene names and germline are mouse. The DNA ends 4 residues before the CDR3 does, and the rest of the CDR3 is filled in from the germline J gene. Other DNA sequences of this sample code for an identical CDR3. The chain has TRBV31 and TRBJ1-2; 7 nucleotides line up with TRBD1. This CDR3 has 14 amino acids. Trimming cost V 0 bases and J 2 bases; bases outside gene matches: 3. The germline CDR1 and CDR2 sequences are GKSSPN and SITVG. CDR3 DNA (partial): TGTGCCTGGAGTCTAGAGGGGGCGAACTCC. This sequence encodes CAWSLEGANS. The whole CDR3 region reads CAWSLEGANSDYTF.

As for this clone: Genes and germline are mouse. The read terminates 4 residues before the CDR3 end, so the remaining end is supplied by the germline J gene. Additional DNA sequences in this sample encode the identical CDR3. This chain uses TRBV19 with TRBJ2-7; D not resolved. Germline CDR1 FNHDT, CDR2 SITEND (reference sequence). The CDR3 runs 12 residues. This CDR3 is CASSIPKYEQYF. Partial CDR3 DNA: TGTGCCAGCAGTATTCCCAAATAT. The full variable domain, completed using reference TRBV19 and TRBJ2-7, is GGIITQTPKFLIGQEGQKLTLKCQQNFNHDTMYWYRQDSGKGLRLIYYSITENDLQKGDLSEGYDASREKKSSFSLTVTSAQKNEMAVFLCASSIPKYEQYFGPGTRLTVL.

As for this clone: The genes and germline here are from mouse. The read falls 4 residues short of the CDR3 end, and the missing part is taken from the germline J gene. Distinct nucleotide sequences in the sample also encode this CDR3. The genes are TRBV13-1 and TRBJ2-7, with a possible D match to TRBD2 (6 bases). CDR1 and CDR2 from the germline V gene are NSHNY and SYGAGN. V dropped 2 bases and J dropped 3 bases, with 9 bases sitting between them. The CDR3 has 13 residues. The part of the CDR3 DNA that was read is TGTGCCAGCAGTGACCCGGGGGGCTAT. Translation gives CASSDPGGY. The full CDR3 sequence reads CASSDPGGYEQYF.

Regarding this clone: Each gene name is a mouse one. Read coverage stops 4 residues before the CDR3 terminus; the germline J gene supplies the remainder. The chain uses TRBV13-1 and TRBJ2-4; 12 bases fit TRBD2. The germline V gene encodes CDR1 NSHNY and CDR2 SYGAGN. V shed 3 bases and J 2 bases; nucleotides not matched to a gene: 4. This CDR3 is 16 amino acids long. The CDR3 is CASSVGLGGNQNTLYF. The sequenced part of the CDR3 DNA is TGTGCCAGCAGTGTCGGACTGGGGGGGAATCAAAAC.

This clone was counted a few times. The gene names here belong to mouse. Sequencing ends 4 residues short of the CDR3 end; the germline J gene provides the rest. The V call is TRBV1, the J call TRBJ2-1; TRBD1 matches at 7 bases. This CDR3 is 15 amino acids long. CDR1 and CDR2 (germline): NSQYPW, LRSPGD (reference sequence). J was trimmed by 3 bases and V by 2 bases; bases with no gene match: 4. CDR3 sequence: CTCSARRQGYAEQFF. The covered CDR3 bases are TGCACCTGCAGTGCACGCCGACAGGGCTATGCT.

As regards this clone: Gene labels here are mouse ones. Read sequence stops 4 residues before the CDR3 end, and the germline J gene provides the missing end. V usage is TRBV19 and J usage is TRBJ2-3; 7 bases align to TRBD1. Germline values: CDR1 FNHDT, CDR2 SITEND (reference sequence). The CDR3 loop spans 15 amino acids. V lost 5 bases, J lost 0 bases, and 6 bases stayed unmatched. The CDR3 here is CASRSGTASAETLYF. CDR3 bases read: TGTGCCAGCAGATCCGGGACAGCTAGTGCAGAA.

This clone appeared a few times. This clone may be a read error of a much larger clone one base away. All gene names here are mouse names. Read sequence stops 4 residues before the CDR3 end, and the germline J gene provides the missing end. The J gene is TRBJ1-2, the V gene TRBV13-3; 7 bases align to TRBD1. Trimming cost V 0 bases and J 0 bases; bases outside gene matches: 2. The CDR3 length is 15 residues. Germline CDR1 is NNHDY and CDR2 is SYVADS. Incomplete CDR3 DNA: TGTGCCAGCAGTGATGTGGGACAGACAAACTCC. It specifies CASSDVGQTNS. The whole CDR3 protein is CASSDVGQTNSDYTF.

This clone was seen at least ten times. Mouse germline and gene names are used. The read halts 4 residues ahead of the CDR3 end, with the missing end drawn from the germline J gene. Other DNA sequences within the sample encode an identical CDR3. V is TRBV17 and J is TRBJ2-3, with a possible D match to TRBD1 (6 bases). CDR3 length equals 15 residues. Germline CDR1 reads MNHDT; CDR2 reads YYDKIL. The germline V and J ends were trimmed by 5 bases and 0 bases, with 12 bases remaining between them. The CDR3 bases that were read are TGTGCTAGCAGTTCCGGGACAACTAGTGCAGAA. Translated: CASSSGTTSAE. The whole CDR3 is CASSSGTTSAETLYF.

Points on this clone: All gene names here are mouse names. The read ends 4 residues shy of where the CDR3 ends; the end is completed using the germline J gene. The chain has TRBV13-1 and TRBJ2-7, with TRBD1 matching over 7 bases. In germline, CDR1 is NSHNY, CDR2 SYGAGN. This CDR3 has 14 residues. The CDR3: CASSELRDRYEQYF. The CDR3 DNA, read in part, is TGTGCCAGCAGTGAGCTCCGGGACAGATAT.

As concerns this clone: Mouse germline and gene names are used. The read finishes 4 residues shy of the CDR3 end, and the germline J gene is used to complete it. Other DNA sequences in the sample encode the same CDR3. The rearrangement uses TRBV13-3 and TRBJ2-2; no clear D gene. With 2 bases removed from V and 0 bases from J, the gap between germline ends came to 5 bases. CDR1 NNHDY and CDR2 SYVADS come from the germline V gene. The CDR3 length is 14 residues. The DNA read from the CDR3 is TGTGCCAGCAGTGACCAGCCAAACACCGGG. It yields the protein CASSDQPNTG. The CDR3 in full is CASSDQPNTGQLYF.

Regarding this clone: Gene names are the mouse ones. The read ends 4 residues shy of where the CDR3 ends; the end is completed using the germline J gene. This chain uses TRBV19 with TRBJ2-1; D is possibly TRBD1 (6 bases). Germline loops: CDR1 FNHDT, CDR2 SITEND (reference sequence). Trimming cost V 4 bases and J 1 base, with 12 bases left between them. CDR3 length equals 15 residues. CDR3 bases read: TGTGCCAGCAGTCCCGCGGGACAAAACTATGCT. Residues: CASSPAGQNYA. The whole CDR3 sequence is CASSPAGQNYAEQFF. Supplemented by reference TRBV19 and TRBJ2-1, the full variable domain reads GGIITQTPKFLIGQEGQKLTLKCQQNFNHDTMYWYRQDSGKGLRLIYYSITENDLQKGDLSEGYDASREKKSSFSLTVTSAQKNEMAVFLCASSPAGQNYAEQFFGPGTRLTVL.

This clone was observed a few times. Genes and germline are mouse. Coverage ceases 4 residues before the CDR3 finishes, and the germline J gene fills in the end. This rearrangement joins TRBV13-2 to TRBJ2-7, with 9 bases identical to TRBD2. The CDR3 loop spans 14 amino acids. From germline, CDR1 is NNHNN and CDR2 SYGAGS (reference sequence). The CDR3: CASGGDWGSDEQYF. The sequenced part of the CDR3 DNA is TGTGCCAGCGGTGGCGACTGGGGGTCCGAT.

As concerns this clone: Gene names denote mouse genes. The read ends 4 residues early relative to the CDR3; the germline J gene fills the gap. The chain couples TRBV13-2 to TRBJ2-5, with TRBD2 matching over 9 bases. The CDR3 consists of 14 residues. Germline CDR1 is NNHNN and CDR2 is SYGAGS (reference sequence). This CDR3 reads CASGGGGARDTQYF. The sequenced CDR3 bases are TGTGCCAGCGGTGGTGGGGGGGCGCGGGAC.

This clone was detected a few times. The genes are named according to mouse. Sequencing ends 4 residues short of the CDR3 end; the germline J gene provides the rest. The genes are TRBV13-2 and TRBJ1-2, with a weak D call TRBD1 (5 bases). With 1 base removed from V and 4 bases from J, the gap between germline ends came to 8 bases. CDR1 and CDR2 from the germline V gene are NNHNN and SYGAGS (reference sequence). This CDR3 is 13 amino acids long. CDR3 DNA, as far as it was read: TGTGCCAGCGGTGATCCAGGGTTCTCC. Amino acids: CASGDPGFS. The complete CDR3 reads CASGDPGFSDYTF.